This passage covers 12 T cell receptor beta chains from one sample sequenced in a study of shared clonotypes between healthy human individuals. Assay used: immunoSEQ multiplex PCR; TCRdb lists only in-frame clones, some missing. The sample holds some 2,100,000 clones, roughly 95% seen once. Sequencing was carried out using naive CD4+ T cells sorted from blood. As to subset: CD45RA+ positively selected. The receptors shown here come from a man younger than 35 in good health.

The V and J genes are TRBV23-1 and TRBJ2-7, with D unclear. TRBV23-1 has ORF status, its function being uncertain. V was trimmed by 0 bases and J by 2 bases, leaving 11 bases between them. The CDR3 sequence is 15 residues long. In nucleotides, the CDR3 is TGCGCCAGCAGTCAATCTCCCGGAGATACCTACGAGCAGTACTTC. Translation: CASSQSPGDTYEQYF.

This chain connects TRBV5-4 to TRBJ2-5, with D possibly matching TRBD1 (6 bases). Germline loops: CDR1 SGHNT, CDR2 YYREEE (reference sequence). V lost 0 bases and J 2 bases, leaving 14 bases between the germline ends. This CDR3 is 16 amino acids long. The CDR3 DNA reads as TGTGCCAGCAGCTTGGGCAGGGGTTTGGTACAAGAGACCCAGTACTTC. Amino acids: CASSLGRGLVQETQYF.

This clone was counted once. The same CDR3 can be traced to other DNA sequences in this sample. The J gene is TRBJ2-3, the V gene TRBV6-6; TRBD2 agrees at 11 bases. The trim removed 0 bases at V and 3 bases at J, leaving 2 bases unmatched. The germline V gene has CDR1 MNHNY and CDR2 SVGAGI (reference sequence). This CDR3 contains 16 residues. The CDR3: CASSYSSSGGTDTQYF. In DNA form, the CDR3 reads TGTGCCAGCAGTTACTCGTCTAGCGGGGGGACAGATACGCAGTATTTT.

The CDR3 coding sequence is TGTGCCAGCAGCAGGGTATTTGGCCTGGGCACAGATACGCAGTATTTT. Its protein product is CASSRVFGLGTDTQYF. This chain uses TRBV2 with TRBJ2-3; possibly TRBD1 for D (5 bases). V was clipped by 6 bases and J by 1 base, with 17 bases between them. This CDR3 contains 16 residues. Germline values: CDR1 SNHLY, CDR2 FYNNEI. Supplemented by reference TRBV2 and TRBJ2-3, the full variable domain reads EPEVTQTPSHQVTQMGQEVILRCVPISNHLYFYWYRQILGQKVEFLVSFYNNEISEKSEIFDDQFSVERPDGSNFTLKIRSTKLEDSAMYFCASSRVFGLGTDTQYFGPGTRLTVL.

This clone was found once. The same CDR3 also results from other DNA sequences found in this sample. The rearrangement joins TRBV2 to TRBJ1-3; D is possibly TRBD1 (5 bases). Germline lookup yields CDR1 SNHLY and CDR2 FYNNEI. V dropped 4 bases and J dropped 4 bases, with 11 bases sitting between them. This CDR3 spans 14 amino acids. CDR3 amino acids: CASSVAGAGNTIYF. The CDR3 nucleotides read TGTGCCAGCAGTGTGGCTGGGGCCGGAAACACCATATATTTT.

The CDR3 nucleotides read TGTGCCAGCAGTACAGGGGTTAGGGGATCTGAAGCTTTCTTT. Translation gives CASSTGVRGSEAFF. V gene TRBV6-5 combines with J gene TRBJ1-1, with TRBD1 matching 7 bases. There are 14 residues in the CDR3. Per the germline V gene, CDR1 is MNHEY and CDR2 is SVGAGI. V was clipped by 5 bases and J by 6 bases; unmatched bases: 9.

V and J are TRBV7-9 and TRBJ2-2, with 9 nucleotides matching TRBD1. CDR1 SEHNR and CDR2 FQNEAQ come from the germline V gene (reference sequence). CDR3 size: 16 residues. V was pared by 2 bases and J by 4 bases, with 5 bases of the junction left unmatched. In DNA, the CDR3 is TGTGCCAGCAGCTTATCGGGGACAGGGCGCACCGGGGAGCTGTTTTTT. Translated, it gives CASSLSGTGRTGELFF.

The chain recombines TRBV6-5 with TRBJ2-3; D is perhaps TRBD1 (6 bases). Trimming removed 6 bases at V and 5 bases at J, with 15 bases between. The CDR3 spans 14 residues. The germline V gene has CDR1 MNHEY and CDR2 SVGAGI. The CDR3 is CASSLDRTRDTQYF. CDR3 coding DNA: TGTGCCAGCAGCCTCGACAGGACCCGAGATACGCAGTATTTT.

The chain is built from TRBV28 and TRBJ1-4, with D possibly matching TRBD1 (6 bases). From germline, CDR1 is MDHEN and CDR2 SYDVKM. Trimming removed 7 bases at V and 3 bases at J, with 15 bases between. CDR3 length equals 15 residues. In DNA, the CDR3 is TGTGCCAGCAACTCCCAGGGGCTGCCTAATGAAAAACTGTTTTTT. Its translation: CASNSQGLPNEKLFF.

In this sample, this clone turned up once. J is TRBJ2-5 and V is TRBV5-1, with TRBD2 matching over 10 bases. CDR1 is SGHRS, CDR2 YFSETQ, per germline. V lost 0 bases to trimming and J lost 4 bases; unmatched junction nucleotides: 12. This CDR3 comprises 18 residues. The CDR3 reads CASSLAASGGPGTETQYF. The CDR3 bases are TGCGCCAGCAGCTTGGCGGCTAGCGGGGGCCCCGGAACAGAGACCCAGTACTTC.

The V and J genes are TRBV2 and TRBJ2-3; 7 bases agree with TRBD2. The CDR3 consists of 13 residues. V lost 10 bases, J lost 0 bases, and 4 bases stayed unmatched. The germline gives CDR1 SNHLY, CDR2 FYNNEI. The CDR3 protein is CATKAGSTDTQYF. The CDR3 DNA follows: TGTGCCACCAAAGCGGGAAGCACAGATACGCAGTATTTT.

V is TRBV28 and J is TRBJ1-1; tentative D call: TRBD1 (6 bases). V shed 6 bases and J shed 0 bases, with 17 bases lying between them. The CDR3 length is 16 residues. Germline V gives CDR1 MDHEN, CDR2 SYDVKM. The CDR3, as DNA: TGTGCCAGCAGCCCTACCTCCGGGACAATGAACACTGAAGCTTTCTTT. Its translation is CASSPTSGTMNTEAFF.